This TCR beta chain was recovered during a study of T-cell memory formation after mild COVID-19. CDR3 length: 12 residues. Between the trimmed V and J ends, which lost 5 bases and 5 bases, there was a span of 10 bases. Germline values: CDR1 MGHRA, CDR2 YSYEKL. This clonotype was counted between two and nine times. TCRdb re-derived calls from the 5' RACE reads in MiXCR, one entry per CDR3 protein. The sample records approximately 100,000 distinct CDR3 sequences, 15% to 20% being singletons. This chain joins TRBV4-1 and TRBJ2-7; possible D gene TRBD2, 5 bases. The TCR originated in an adult woman who had mild COVID-19 (a few samples of this study predate the infection). Cell type and time point are not known. Specimen: PBMCs or a T cell subset sorted from them (not recorded which). This CDR3 reads CASSTPGNEQYF. CDR3 nucleotide sequence: TGCGCCAGCAGCACCCCGGGGAACGAGCAGTACTTC.